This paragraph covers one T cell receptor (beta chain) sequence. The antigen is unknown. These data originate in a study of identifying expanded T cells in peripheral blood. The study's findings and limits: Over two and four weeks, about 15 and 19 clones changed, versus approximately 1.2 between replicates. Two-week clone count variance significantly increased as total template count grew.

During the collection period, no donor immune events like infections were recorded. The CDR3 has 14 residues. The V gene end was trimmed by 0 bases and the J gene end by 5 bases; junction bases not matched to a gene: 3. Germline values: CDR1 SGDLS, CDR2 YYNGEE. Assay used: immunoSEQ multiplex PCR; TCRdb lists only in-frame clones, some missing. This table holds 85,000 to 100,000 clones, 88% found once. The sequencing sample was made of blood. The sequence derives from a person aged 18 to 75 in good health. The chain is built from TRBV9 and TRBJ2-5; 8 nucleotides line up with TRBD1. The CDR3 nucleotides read TGTGCCAGCAGCGTAGGTCAGGGGGCGGAGACCCAGTACTTC. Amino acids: CASSVGQGAETQYF.